One sample yielded the 16 T cell receptor beta chains listed below, sequenced in a study of vaccination and CD4 T cells after COVID-19. Noted treatment: roughly 10-day PBMC culture with coronavirus spike peptide pools or control peptides (ViraFEST assay). Sequencing of cultured CD4+ T cell DNA used the Oncomine TCR Beta short-read assay. TCRdb used MiXCR to reprocess the PCR reads, holding one entry per CDR3 protein. The sample records 20,000 or so distinct CDR3 sequences, 51% being singletons. These receptors are not linked to any known antigen. The sample in question was CD4+ T cells from blood, cultured in vitro, obtained before SARS-CoV-2 vaccination. The receptors here all came from a human donor who had recovered from COVID-19.

V gene TRBV14 combines with J gene TRBJ1-4; D remains ambiguous. The CDR3 totals 13 residues. Per the germline V gene, CDR1 is SGHDN and CDR2 is FVKESK. V dropped 0 bases and J dropped 8 bases, with 7 bases sitting between them. The CDR3 loop is CASSQDLAEKLFF. Here the CDR3 DNA reads TGTGCCAGCAGCCAAGATTTGGCGGAAAAACTGTTTTTT.

The chain links TRBV2 to TRBJ2-5, with 10 bases fitting TRBD1. The V gene end was trimmed by 8 bases and the J gene end by 3 bases; junction bases not matched to a gene: 6. Germline loops: CDR1 SNHLY, CDR2 FYNNEI. CDR3 length: 14 residues. CDR3 bases: TGTGCCAGCGCCCCCGGGACAGGGGAAGAGACCCAGTACTTC. Protein sequence: CASAPGTGEETQYF.

This clonotype was observed a few times. This rearrangement joins TRBV20-1 to TRBJ2-5; TRBD2 matches at 9 bases. The CDR3 runs to 15 residues. Germline CDR1 DFQATT, CDR2 SNEGSKA (reference sequence). V was clipped by 3 bases and J by 4 bases; unmatched bases: 9. The CDR3 sequence is CSASGIAGEAETQYF. CDR3 nucleotide sequence: TGCAGTGCTAGCGGAATAGCGGGAGAGGCAGAGACCCAGTACTTC.

The chain links TRBV4-1 to TRBJ2-1; possibly TRBD2 for D (6 bases). CDR1 MGHRA and CDR2 YSYEKL come from the germline V gene. V dropped 6 bases and J dropped 0 bases, with 15 bases sitting between them. The CDR3 sequence is 16 residues long. CDR3 protein: CASRLGTSASYNEQFF. The CDR3 coding sequence is TGCGCCAGCAGACTCGGGACTTCTGCCTCCTACAATGAGCAGTTCTTC.

V usage is TRBV12-3 or TRBV12-4 and J usage is TRBJ2-7, with 7 bases fitting TRBD2. The CDR3 loop spans 15 amino acids. Unmatched junction bases numbered 11, after V lost 3 bases and J lost 6 bases. The CDR3 protein is CASSFSSSGGVEQYF. In DNA form, the CDR3 reads TGTGCCAGCAGTTTTAGTTCTAGCGGCGGGGTCGAGCAGTACTTC.

The CDR3: CASSSPGAETQYF. In nucleotides, the CDR3 is TGTGCCAGCAGTTCCCCCGGGGCGGAGACCCAGTACTTC. The rearrangement joins TRBV6-5 to TRBJ2-5; D might be TRBD1 or TRBD2, each matching 5 bases. The CDR3 consists of 13 residues. CDR1 is MNHEY, CDR2 SVGAGI, per germline. The V and J ends lost 4 bases and 5 bases respectively, with 11 bases between them.

This clonotype has just a few counts. The chain couples TRBV7-3 to TRBJ1-1, with 8 bases lining up with TRBD1. This CDR3 is built from 13 residues. The germline gives CDR1 SGHTA, CDR2 FQGTGA. J lost 5 bases, V lost 3 bases, and 2 bases had no gene match. The CDR3 is CASSLDRVTEAFF. The DNA for the CDR3 is TGTGCCAGCAGCTTGGACAGGGTTACTGAAGCTTTCTTT.

This clonotype was seen a handful of times. The gene calls are TRBV24-1 and TRBJ2-5, with 10 bases that match TRBD1. J lost 4 bases, V lost 4 bases, and 8 bases had no gene match. Germline-derived CDR1 and CDR2 are KGHDR and SFDVKD. The CDR3 length is 16 residues. The CDR3 sequence: CATSDRTGGRLETQYF. The CDR3 nucleotides are TGTGCCACCAGTGACCGGACAGGGGGAAGACTAGAGACCCAGTACTTC.

The J gene is TRBJ2-1, the V gene TRBV28, with a possible D match to TRBD2 (5 bases). Germline V lookup: CDR1 MDHEN, CDR2 SYDVKM. The CDR3 is made up of 11 amino acids. Trimming removed 3 bases at V and 15 bases at J, with 12 bases between. CDR3 amino acids: CASSFRDAPFF. The DNA of the CDR3 is TGTGCCAGCAGTTTTCGGGATGCTCCGTTCTTC. The full variable domain, its missing parts supplied by reference TRBV28 and TRBJ2-1, is DVKVTQSSRYLVKRTGEKVFLECVQDMDHENMFWYRQDPGLGLRLIYFSYDVKMKEKGDIPEGYSVSREKKERFSLILESASTNQTSMYLCASSFRDAPFFGPGTRLTVL.

This chain uses TRBV7-2 with TRBJ2-2; a weak D match, TRBD2 (6 bases). V lost 2 bases to trimming and J lost 2 bases, with 12 bases between them. The CDR3 sequence is 16 residues long. The germline V gene has CDR1 SGHTA and CDR2 FQGNSA. CDR3 DNA sequence: TGTGCCAGCAGCTTATACGTCGGGGGAAACACCGGGGAGCTGTTTTTT. This translates into CASSLYVGGNTGELFF.

The gene calls are TRBV7-2 and TRBJ2-6; TRBD1 or TRBD2 may be the D gene (5 bases each). V lost 11 bases and J 4 bases, leaving 12 bases between the germline ends. The V gene's germline CDR1 is SGHTA and CDR2 FQGNSA. The CDR3 extends over 13 amino acids. DNA of the CDR3: TGTGCCCGGGACGGATTCGGGGCCAACGTCCTGACTTTC. Translating it yields CARDGFGANVLTF.

Remarks on this clonotype: At one end, the junction sequence differs from germline, possibly due to a read error. The chain uses TRBV6-1 and TRBJ2-1; 9 bases agree with TRBD1. CDR3 length equals 16 residues. Per germline, CDR1 MNHNS and CDR2 SASEGT. Here the CDR3 DNA reads TGTGCCAGCAGAAGTGCGGACAGGGGTCCGTACACTGAGCAGTTCTTC. Its protein product is CASRSADRGPYTEQFF.

In this sample, this clonotype turned up a few times. The chain carries TRBV28 and TRBJ2-4; TRBD1 matches at 7 bases. Trimming removed 6 bases from V and 1 base from J; junction bases left unmatched: 3. The CDR3 is 14 amino acids. CDR1 is MDHEN and CDR2 is SYDVKM in the germline V gene. The DNA of the CDR3 is TGTGCCAGCAGGCAGGGGGTTGCCAAAAACATTCAGTACTTC. Translating it yields CASRQGVAKNIQYF.

The chain carries TRBV2 and TRBJ2-1; 7 nucleotides align to TRBD2. The CDR3 has 13 residues. V lost 7 bases to trimming and J lost 10 bases; unmatched junction nucleotides: 10. The V gene's germline CDR1 is SNHLY and CDR2 FYNNEI. Here the CDR3 DNA reads TGTGCCAGCACCCTTGGGGGGGACCGGGAGCAGTTCTTC. The encoded protein is CASTLGGDREQFF.

This clonotype was observed a handful of times. The rearrangement uses TRBV20-1 and TRBJ2-3, with 8 bases identical to TRBD2. The germline CDR1 and CDR2 sequences are DFQATT and SNEGSKA (reference sequence). J gave up 0 bases and V 0 bases, and 2 bases lay outside the gene matches. The CDR3 runs to 15 residues. CDR3 protein: CSARDPSGSTDTQYF. The CDR3 nucleotides read TGCAGTGCTAGAGACCCTAGCGGGAGCACAGATACGCAGTATTTT.

This clonotype occurred a few times. The V and J genes are TRBV6-1 and TRBJ2-3, with TRBD2 identical over 10 bases. V dropped 2 bases and J dropped 5; count of bases not matched to a gene: 10. The germline V gene has CDR1 MNHNS and CDR2 SASEGT. This CDR3 is 17 amino acids long. Written as DNA, the CDR3 is TGTGCCAGCAGTGAATACGCGAGACTAGCGGGTAGAGATACGCAGTATTTT. Protein sequence: CASSEYARLAGRDTQYF.